The clone carrying this TCR beta chain was recorded a few times. Antigen specificity is unknown. V was clipped by 6 bases and J by 0 bases, with 17 bases between them. CDR1 is LNHDA and CDR2 is SQIVND in the germline V gene (reference sequence). The CDR3 consists of 16 residues. This entry comes from a study of a mutant IDH1 vaccine in newly diagnosed glioma. Across the whole study: Eight vaccine doses were administered to patients at weeks 1, 3, 5, 7, 11, 15, 19 and 23. There were about 60% males and roughly 38% females among treated patients, whose mean age was about 40 years. Most patients had radiochemotherapy with temozolomide before enrollment; others had one alone.

Only in-frame clones appear in the TCRdb table, and some are missing; sequencing was by immunoSEQ multiplex PCR. The data contain about 120,000 clones, roughly 88% of them singletons. The study, taken as a whole, reports: It seemed that pseudoprogression was not linked to changes in the top peripheral T cell clonotypes.

Time point here: week 11, during vaccination. In every dose of vaccine, 300 ug of mutant IDH1 20-mer peptide was given alongside topical imiquimod. The V call is TRBV19, the J call TRBJ1-1, with a weak D call TRBD1 (5 bases). Sequences were derived from PBMCs, sampled from a glioma patient whose treatment included an IDH1 peptide vaccine. This clonotype was sampled from a woman aged 45-65 years with glioma. The CDR3 coding sequence is TGTGCCAGTAGACTTACCTGGCGGACACTGAACACTGAAGCTTTCTTT. Protein sequence: CASRLTWRTLNTEAFF.